This TCR beta chain appears in the sequencing data of a study of control samples from healthy donors and cancer patients. Assay used: immunoSEQ multiplex PCR; TCRdb lists only in-frame clones, some missing. This sample yields about 120,000 clones, of which about 87% are seen a single time; about 12% belongs to the top ten. The CDR3 runs to 13 residues. V lost 6 bases, J lost 3 bases, and 0 bases stayed unmatched. This clone was found once. This sequence was found in a man aged 25 to 40 in good health. The chain is built from TRBV12-3 or TRBV12-4 and TRBJ1-4; 8 nucleotides agree with TRBD1. The sequencing input was blood. CDR3 DNA sequence: TGTGCCAGCAGACAGGGGGCTAATGAAAAACTGTTTTTT. It yields the protein CASRQGANEKLFF.